The 9 T cell receptor beta chains below all came from one sample that was sequenced in a study of monozygotic twins with inflammatory bowel disease. Each CDR3 protein gets one entry in TCRdb, which reprocessed the 5' RACE reads and gives no DNA. The sample has a few hundred thousand distinct CDR3 sequences. Sequencing was done on a sample of blood. Receptors were obtained from a human donor with ulcerative colitis or Crohn's disease, or a healthy co-twin of an affected twin (not recorded which).

This chain's CDR3 is CASSWGTGGMNTEAFF. The chain couples TRBV5-1 to TRBJ1-1; TCRdb's D gene call, TRBD1, goes unchecked for lack of DNA. The CDR3 totals 16 residues. From germline, CDR1 is SGHRS and CDR2 YFSETQ.

This chain joins TRBV7-2 and TRBJ1-2. There are 13 residues in the CDR3. CDR1 and CDR2 (germline): SGHTA, FQGNSA. The CDR3 spells CASSLAGYYGYTF. The full variable domain, with the rest looked up from reference TRBV7-2 and TRBJ1-2, is GAGVSQSPSNKVTEKGKDVELRCDPISGHTALYWYRQSLGQGLEFLIYFQGNSAPDKSGLPSDRFSAERTGGSVSTLTIQRTQQEDSAVYLCASSLAGYYGYTFGSGTRLTVV.

This chain connects TRBV12-3 or TRBV12-4 to TRBJ2-1; TCRdb designates TRBD2, a call that cannot be tested without DNA. The CDR3 runs 15 residues. The CDR3 is CASSLTSGGASAQFF.

V gene TRBV7-2 combines with J gene TRBJ1-1; TCRdb calls TRBD1, which cannot be checked without DNA. CDR3 size: 15 residues. Germline CDR1 and CDR2: SGHTA and FQGNSA. CDR3: CASSLGAGMNTEAFF.

The chain recombines TRBV20-1 with TRBJ1-2; TCRdb's D call, TRBD1, is unchecked because there is no DNA. Germline CDR1 DFQATT, CDR2 SNEGSKA (reference sequence). This CDR3 comprises 11 residues. The CDR3 loop reads CSAWTGYGYTF.

V gene TRBV12-3 or TRBV12-4 combines with J gene TRBJ1-5. CDR3 length: 13 amino acids. The CDR3 sequence: CASRPDIYQPQHF.

The chain uses TRBV6-2 or TRBV6-3 and TRBJ2-1. The CDR3 extends over 14 amino acids. Per germline, CDR1 MNHEY and CDR2 SVGEGT. The CDR3 sequence: CASSHGVRMVEQFF.

V gene TRBV20-1 combines with J gene TRBJ2-3; TCRdb's D call, TRBD1, is unchecked because there is no DNA. In germline, CDR1 is DFQATT, CDR2 SNEGSKA (reference sequence). The CDR3 length is 15 residues. This chain's CDR3 is CSARDPSGAGDTQYF.

The chain links TRBV28 to TRBJ1-2. Germline V CDR1 and CDR2: MDHEN, SYDVKM. The CDR3 sequence is 13 residues long. This CDR3 is CASSLARNYGYTF.